A selection of T cell receptor beta chains follows, all from one sample in a study of cytomegalovirus exposure and HLA in healthy donors. Using immunoSEQ multiplex PCR, the repertoire was profiled, and TCRdb retains in-frame clones only, with some absent. The data contain 150,000 to 250,000 clones, around 80% of them singletons. Sequenced sample: PBMCs. The receptors were sampled from a man aged 25 to 45 in good health and CMV-seronegative. The CDR3 runs from the conserved cysteine through the conserved F or W. D genes are given only for firm matches. Size is stated for part of the rows, as once, few or many counts, or as a class when the clone is expanded.

v_gene	j_gene	d_gene	len	abundance	CDR3aa	CDR3nt
TRBV29-1	TRBJ1-2	-	15	-	CSVENLGGVHYGYTF	TGCAGCGTTGAAAATTTGGGGGGGGTACATTATGGCTACACCTTC
TRBV19	TRBJ2-7	TRBD2	19	few	CASSTHPSGLAGKDYEQYF	TGTGCCAGTAGTACCCACCCCTCGGGACTAGCGGGGAAAGACTACGAGCAGTACTTC
TRBV7-6	TRBJ2-2	TRBD1	15	-	CASSQTGGETGELFF	TGTGCCAGCAGCCAAACAGGGGGCGAAACCGGGGAGCTGTTTTTT
TRBV9	TRBJ2-7	TRBD1	18	-	CASSLKPDPGQGNYEQYF	TGTGCCAGCAGCTTAAAACCGGATCCGGGACAGGGGAACTACGAGCAGTACTTC
TRBV10-3	TRBJ2-1	TRBD1	15	-	CAIRGTGGPYNEQFF	TGTGCCATCAGGGGGACAGGGGGGCCGTACAATGAGCAGTTCTTC
TRBV19	TRBJ1-2	-	16	-	CASSLPEGGISYGYTF	TGTGCCAGTAGTCTCCCCGAGGGGGGGATTAGCTATGGCTACACCTTC
TRBV7-9	TRBJ1-2	-	13	-	CASRLGGGNGYTF	TGTGCCAGCAGGCTAGGGGGGGGGAATGGCTACACCTTC
TRBV4-1	TRBJ2-7	TRBD2	14	-	CASSLLAGVYEQYF	TGCGCCAGCAGCTTGCTAGCGGGAGTCTACGAGCAGTACTTC
TRBV27	TRBJ1-3	TRBD1	14	-	CASSLTGRGNTIYF	TGTGCCAGCAGTTTGACAGGGCGTGGAAACACCATATATTTT
TRBV7-9	TRBJ2-7	TRBD2	14	-	CASRLAGPNYEQYF	TGTGCCAGCAGACTAGCGGGACCCAACTACGAGCAGTACTTC
TRBV28	TRBJ1-2	TRBD1	17	-	CASTSRGRDRGYYGYTF	TGTGCCAGCACCTCAAGGGGTCGGGACAGGGGGTATTATGGCTACACCTTC
TRBV4-1	TRBJ2-7	-	15	-	CASSQGVAGPYEQYF	TGCGCCAGCAGCCAAGGGGTGGCAGGGCCCTACGAGCAGTACTTC
TRBV7-2	TRBJ2-3	-	14	-	CASSLAGVSGTQYF	TGTGCCAGCAGCTTAGCGGGAGTTTCGGGTACGCAGTATTTT
TRBV7-6	TRBJ2-2	-	16	-	CASSLMGGSFTGELFF	TGTGCCAGCAGCTTAATGGGGGGATCGTTCACCGGGGAGCTGTTTTTT
TRBV18	TRBJ2-2	-	14	-	CASSPKRLTGELFF	TGTGCCAGCTCACCAAAAAGACTCACCGGGGAGCTGTTTTTT
TRBV6-1	TRBJ1-1	-	15	few	CASIIGLRLNTEAFF	TGTGCCAGCATCATAGGACTGCGCTTGAACACTGAAGCTTTCTTT
TRBV7-2	TRBJ2-5	TRBD2	15	-	CASSRLAGGPETQYF	TGTGCCAGCAGTCGATTAGCGGGAGGGCCAGAGACCCAGTACTTC
TRBV5-6	TRBJ2-7	TRBD2	13	-	CASSVGLAHEQYF	TGTGCCAGCAGTGTGGGACTAGCCCACGAGCAGTACTTC
TRBV9	TRBJ1-3	TRBD1	17	-	CASSRRGGDRSGNTIYF	TGTGCCAGCAGCCGTAGAGGGGGGGACAGGTCAGGAAACACCATATATTTT
TRBV6-1	TRBJ2-3	-	15	few	CASSEIIAGTDTQYF	TGTGCCAGCAGTGAAATCATAGCGGGCACAGATACGCAGTATTTT
TRBV4-2	TRBJ2-1	TRBD2	21	-	CASSQDGRTGLLSFSYNEQFF	TGTGCCAGCAGCCAAGATGGAAGAACGGGACTACTTTCCTTCTCCTACAATGAGCAGTTCTTC
TRBV18	TRBJ2-5	-	14	-	CASSLLDSQETQYF	TGTGCCAGCTCACTATTGGACAGCCAAGAGACCCAGTACTTC
TRBV9	TRBJ2-7	TRBD2	15	-	CASSVDGTSGYEQYF	TGTGCCAGCAGCGTAGACGGGACTAGCGGTTACGAGCAGTACTTC
TRBV19	TRBJ2-3	TRBD2	15	-	CASQGLAGVADTQYF	TGTGCCAGCCAAGGACTAGCGGGAGTGGCGGATACGCAGTATTTT
TRBV30	TRBJ1-2	TRBD1	18	-	CAWSVPLIRQGRYYGYTF	TGTGCCTGGAGTGTACCCCTTATCCGACAGGGGCGTTACTATGGCTACACCTTC
TRBV4-1	TRBJ1-6	-	18	few	CASSQDPRGPSYNSPLHF	TGCGCCAGCAGCCAAGATCCCAGGGGTCCCTCCTATAATTCACCCCTCCACTTT
TRBV6-5	TRBJ1-2	-	13	once	CASSPGTASGYTF	TGTGCCAGCAGCCCAGGGACTGCGAGTGGCTACACCTTC
TRBV11-3	TRBJ2-2	TRBD1	16	-	CASSLRGTGRSGELFF	TGTGCCAGCAGCTTAAGGGGGACAGGGCGGAGCGGGGAGCTGTTTTTT
TRBV5-6	TRBJ2-2	-	16	-	CASSSVEGPNTGELFF	TGTGCCAGCAGCTCGGTGGAGGGGCCGAACACCGGGGAGCTGTTTTTT
TRBV4-2	TRBJ1-3	-	14	-	CASSKGDSGNTIYF	TGTGCCAGCAGTAAGGGAGACTCTGGAAACACCATATATTTT
TRBV28	TRBJ1-4	TRBD1	15	-	CASSTQGVPGEKLFF	TGTGCCAGCAGTACCCAGGGGGTGCCGGGGGAAAAACTGTTTTTT
TRBV15	TRBJ1-1	-	14	-	CATSRAGGATEAFF	TGTGCCACCAGCAGAGCGGGGGGGGCCACTGAAGCTTTCTTT
TRBV4-2	TRBJ2-5	-	19	-	CASSQDLGVRISNQETQYF	TGTGCCAGCAGCCAAGATTTAGGGGTGCGAATATCTAACCAAGAGACCCAGTACTTC
TRBV10-1	TRBJ1-1	TRBD1	16	-	CASSEFRGQVDTEAFF	TGCGCCAGCAGTGAGTTCAGGGGACAGGTTGACACTGAAGCTTTCTTT
TRBV30	TRBJ2-7	-	14	-	CAWTPSLSSYEQYF	TGTGCCTGGACCCCCTCCCTGAGCTCCTACGAGCAGTACTTC
TRBV5-4	TRBJ2-1	-	13	-	CASSWPGYNEQFF	TGTGCCAGCAGCTGGCCGGGATACAATGAGCAGTTCTTC
TRBV7-9	TRBJ2-5	-	11	few	CASSFSVTQYF	TGTGCCAGCAGCTTCTCGGTGACCCAGTACTTC
TRBV14	TRBJ1-1	TRBD1	18	-	CASSQDPRRQGRDTEAFF	TGTGCCAGCAGCCAAGATCCCCGACGACAGGGTAGGGACACTGAAGCTTTCTTT
TRBV6-5	TRBJ2-2	TRBD2	14	once	CASRLAGYTGELFF	TGTGCCAGCCGGCTAGCGGGTTACACCGGGGAGCTGTTTTTT
TRBV25-1	TRBJ2-1	TRBD2	16	-	CASSEREGQGVHEQFF	TGTGCCAGCAGTGAACGGGAGGGCCAGGGTGTCCATGAGCAGTTCTTC
TRBV6-1	TRBJ2-1	TRBD2	17	-	CASSARTSGSSYNEQFF	TGTGCCAGCAGTGCTCGGACTAGCGGGAGCTCCTACAATGAGCAGTTCTTC
TRBV5-1	TRBJ2-7	TRBD1	14	-	CASSLRDRGLEQYF	TGCGCCAGCAGCTTGCGGGACAGGGGTCTCGAGCAGTACTTC
TRBV5-4	TRBJ1-5	-	14	-	CASSLLSGAQPQHF	TGTGCCAGCAGCCTACTGTCAGGGGCTCAGCCCCAGCATTTT
TRBV4-1	TRBJ1-4	TRBD1	17	-	CASSQGTGAATNEKLFF	TGCGCCAGCAGCCAAGGGACAGGGGCCGCAACTAATGAAAAACTGTTTTTT
TRBV5-1	TRBJ2-5	TRBD1	13	-	CASSAGQGPGQYF	TGCGCCAGCAGCGCGGGACAGGGCCCAGGGCAGTACTTC
TRBV27	TRBJ1-5	-	18	-	CASSPSRPLRQVRWPQHF	TGTGCCAGCAGCCCGTCCCGTCCCCTCAGACAGGTGAGGTGGCCCCAGCATTTT
TRBV28	TRBJ1-2	TRBD1	15	few	CASRPNRGENYGYTF	TGTGCCAGCAGGCCTAACAGGGGGGAGAACTATGGCTACACCTTC
TRBV6-1	TRBJ1-2	-	13	-	CASSETGNYGYTF	TGTGCCAGCAGTGAAACCGGTAACTATGGCTACACCTTC
TRBV6-7	TRBJ2-5	-	16	-	CASSYSIVPTQETQYF	TGTGCCAGCAGTTACTCGATTGTCCCTACCCAAGAGACCCAGTACTTC
TRBV25-1	TRBJ2-3	-	15	-	CASSGGTEPTDTQYF	TGTGCCAGCAGTGGCGGGACTGAACCCACAGATACGCAGTATTTT
TRBV4-2	TRBJ2-5	TRBD2	19	once	CASSQGFRTSGRTQETQYF	TGTGCCAGCAGCCAAGGGTTCAGGACTAGCGGGAGGACCCAAGAGACCCAGTACTTC
TRBV19	TRBJ1-5	TRBD1	14	-	CASIGDRASQPQHF	TGTGCCAGTATTGGGGACAGGGCAAGTCAGCCCCAGCATTTT
TRBV27	TRBJ1-1	-	13	-	CASRIYRNTEAFF	TGTGCCAGCAGGATATACAGAAACACTGAAGCTTTCTTT
TRBV12-2	TRBJ1-1	-	16	-	CASRPSGGYSNTEAFF	TGTGCAAGTCGCCCTTCGGGGGGGTACTCGAACACTGAAGCTTTCTTT
TRBV19	TRBJ2-3	-	16	-	CASSIARDWSTDTQYF	TGTGCCAGTAGTATAGCCCGGGATTGGTCCACAGATACGCAGTATTTT
TRBV28	TRBJ1-5	-	14	few	CASRTVYSNQPQHF	TGTGCCAGCCGGACAGTTTATAGCAATCAGCCCCAGCATTTT
TRBV5-4	TRBJ2-5	-	14	few	CASSLAGAQETQYF	TGTGCCAGCAGCTTGGCAGGGGCCCAAGAGACCCAGTACTTC
TRBV5-6	TRBJ2-2	TRBD1	17	once	CASSLSTTGSFTGELFF	TGTGCCAGCAGCTTATCGACGACAGGGAGTTTCACCGGGGAGCTGTTTTTT
TRBV2	TRBJ2-3	-	16	-	CASSDVRRASTDTQYF	TGTGCCAGCAGTGACGTGCGGAGGGCCAGCACAGATACGCAGTATTTT